The T cell receptor (beta chain) under discussion was sequenced for a study of cytomegalovirus exposure and HLA in healthy donors. Use of 60 Vbeta and 13 Jbeta primers characterized the PCR. Here immunoSEQ multiplex PCR was the method, and the copy in TCRdb shows in-frame clones only, minus some. In total, the table holds some 28,000 clones. The V gene's germline CDR1 is SGHTA and CDR2 FQGNSA. CDR3 length: 13 amino acids. V lost 0 bases and J 12 bases, leaving 9 bases between the germline ends. Material for sequencing was PBMCs. The TCR comes from a man aged 30 to 39 in good health and CMV-seronegative. This rearrangement joins TRBV7-2 to TRBJ2-6; D perhaps matches TRBD1 (5 bases). The chain's CDR3 is CASSLARVGVLTF. The DNA of the CDR3 is TGTGCCAGCAGCTTAGCCAGGGTTGGCGTCCTGACTTTC.